This T cell receptor beta chain was sequenced in a study of cytomegalovirus exposure and HLA in healthy donors. The PCR was carried out with 60 Vbeta primers and 13 Jbeta primers. Some clones are missing from TCRdb's copy, which holds only in-frame ones; the method was immunoSEQ multiplex PCR. Counted here are hundreds of thousands of clones, 76% occurring once; the ten biggest clones make up under 0.8%. V was clipped by 8 bases and J by 0 bases, with 10 bases between them. Germline V gives CDR1 MNHNS, CDR2 SASEGT. The CDR3 sequence is 13 residues long. The gene calls are TRBV6-1 and TRBJ1-1; D gene uncertain. Sequencing was done on a sample of PBMCs. The TCR sequence derives from a man in his late teens or twenties in good health and CMV-seronegative. In DNA, the CDR3 is TGTGCCAGCGTGGGAGGTATGAACACTGAAGCTTTCTTT. Amino acid sequence: CASVGGMNTEAFF.